This is a list of T cell receptor beta chains from one sample in a study of CD8 T cells in ankylosing spondylitis. TCRdb re-analysed the 5' RACE reads in MiXCR, keeping a single row per CDR3 protein. The table includes around 330,000 distinct CDR3 sequences, 9.5% to 13% detected once. The sequencing sample was made of blood, either unsorted or a sorted T cell fraction (not recorded which). These receptors came from a female donor with ankylosing spondylitis or in good health (not recorded which). The conserved cysteine and the conserved F or W are not part of the CDR3 here. The order of the fields is V gene, CDR3 protein.

>TRBV3-1
ASSLRNPAGGDYEQY
>TRBV10-3
ATTSGNEQF
>TRBV29-1
SVDSVGGPREQF
>TRBV10-3
AISDLDRGSPLH
>TRBV5-1
ASSSTGHRTSEQY
>TRBV12-3/TRBV12-4
ASDRGSPSTDTQY
>TRBV4-3
ASSQETIMGQDNSPLH
>TRBV7-2
ASSLTSGMGETQY
>TRBV3-1
ASSQGAGGEAF
>TRBV7-9
ASSLSGGGSSYEQY
>TRBV20-1
SAWGDRASGNTIY
>TRBV5-1
ASRASFANTGELF
>TRBV10-3
AISVEANTEAF
>TRBV7-2
ASSLSVSSPLH
>TRBV6-1
ASLPSGRNGELF
>TRBV20-1
SAFYIGTGVPYEQY
>TRBV29-1
SVVAVTNIQY
>TRBV29-1
SVEHTGLFNEQF
>TRBV12-3/TRBV12-4
ASSLLGQRNQPQH
>TRBV7-2
ASSLDRTYYNEQF
>TRBV7-8
ASSPTGTSAHQETQY
>TRBV10-3
ATRQGTYEQY
>TRBV20-1
SARKGAGEQF
>TRBV11-2
ASSPQVLAGGRTDTQY
>TRBV5-1
ASSPQLNTEAF
>TRBV28
ASSSGLAYEQS
>TRBV20-1
SASMGGGPIADTQY
>TRBV29-1
SVEWLAGARDTQY
>TRBV10-3
ATREGKVISTDTQY
>TRBV7-2
ASSLAAGLVQNEQF
>TRBV5-1
ASSLWGALGDTIY
>TRBV20-1
SATAGAGETQY
>TRBV20-1
SASLQGSSGANVLT
>TRBV20-1
SARPSQGISYEQY
>TRBV28
ASSLVVLNTEAF
>TRBV5-1
ASSSTETGEKLF
>TRBV4-1
ASSQALALKSYEQY
>TRBV6-2/TRBV6-3
ASSTFSGGVGELF